The present TCR beta chain was sequenced within a study of blood T cell repertoires in COVID-19 (TCRdb year 2020). Regarding the complete study: The collaborator samples originated in the United States, Italy and Spain and spanned the acute and convalescent phases of COVID-19. The repertoires were released in a freely available public database meant as a resource for research on the immune response to SARS-CoV-2. The prospective study material was composed of cDNA or gDNA derived from T cells, B-cell-depleted T cells, or PBMCs. Nearly every sample came with metadata listing a de-identified subject ID, COVID-19 status, age in years and sex. Where HLA class I and class II types were available, the types were taken from metadata supplied by the sample provider, not from assay-based typing. The dataset comprised deeply sampled blood TCRbeta repertoires from subjects exposed to, actively infected with, or recovered from COVID-19. Samples were obtained from the ongoing ImmuneRACE study (first 160 participants) and from 950 to 1,500 subjects provided by 6 global collaborators. Beyond this particular receptor, the publication reports: Clinical and demographic metadata were provided uncurated, with the amount varying by source and participant.

The immunoSEQ Assay, a bias-controlled multiplex PCR, was used to amplify TCRbeta CDR3 regions from genomic DNA. On the authors' methods: Nucleated cell counts per sample were estimated from amplification of reference gene primers within the assay. Sequence reads were collapsed and filtered to measure the absolute abundance of every unique TCRbeta CDR3 rearrangement. For each sample, productive Simpson clonality was calculated as the square root of Simpson's diversity index across productive rearrangements. The clones in this table, taken by TCRdb from immuneACCESS, are in-frame only. Not every clone is retained; where verified, under half of the shortfall comes from an unresolved V gene, and the cause of the rest is unknown. V and J calls and clone size follow that table, whereas D and trimming were derived from the DNA. The table for this sample lists nearly 350,000 clones; more than 75% of them were counted only once. The ten largest account for more than 3% of the sample.

As regards this clone: No antigen is known for it. There are no base qualities to consult, and no much larger clone falls within one base.

A second Seattle source provided samples from volunteer blood donors who had recovered from COVID-19. The collaborating institutions used their own protocols to collect whole blood in K2EDTA tubes. Collaborator samples were shipped for TCRbeta analysis as frozen whole blood, isolated PBMCs, or DNA extracted from either sample type. A distance of 10 bases separates the germline ends of V and J, which lose 2 bases and 2 bases respectively. The CDR3 runs 15 residues from the cysteine to the phenylalanine. Of all the DNA, just the CDR3 is kept, 45 bases in frame from base 1. Looking up the germline V gene (reference sequence) yields CDR1 GTSNPN and CDR2 SVGIG.

The chain is assembled from TRBV30 and TRBJ2-6, with the identity of the D gene unclear. The specimen was peripheral blood. This TCR came from a young woman who had recovered from COVID-19. Here the CDR3 is given as CAWSSKAAGANVLTF. In nucleotides, the sequence is TGTGCCTGGAGTAGTAAGGCGGCTGGGGCCAACGTCCTGACTTTC.